This record looks at one TCR beta chain sequence and its context. The primer mix had 60 Vbeta and 13 Jbeta primers. Method: immunoSEQ multiplex PCR; TCRdb's copy keeps in-frame clones and lacks some. This table has around 140,000 clones, around three quarters appearing once. The data derive from a study of cytomegalovirus exposure and HLA in healthy donors. The CDR3 loop spans 15 amino acids. V shed 3 bases, J shed 10 bases, and the junction held 8 bases outside the gene matches. Germline-derived CDR1 and CDR2 are SGHRS and YFSETQ. This receptor was taken from a woman in her late teens or twenties in good health and CMV-seropositive. Source material: PBMCs. This chain connects TRBV5-1 to TRBJ2-1; TRBD2 matches 12 bases. CDR3 sequence: CASSSSGGATDEQFF. The CDR3 nucleotides read TGCGCCAGCAGCTCTAGCGGGGGGGCCACAGACGAGCAGTTCTTC.